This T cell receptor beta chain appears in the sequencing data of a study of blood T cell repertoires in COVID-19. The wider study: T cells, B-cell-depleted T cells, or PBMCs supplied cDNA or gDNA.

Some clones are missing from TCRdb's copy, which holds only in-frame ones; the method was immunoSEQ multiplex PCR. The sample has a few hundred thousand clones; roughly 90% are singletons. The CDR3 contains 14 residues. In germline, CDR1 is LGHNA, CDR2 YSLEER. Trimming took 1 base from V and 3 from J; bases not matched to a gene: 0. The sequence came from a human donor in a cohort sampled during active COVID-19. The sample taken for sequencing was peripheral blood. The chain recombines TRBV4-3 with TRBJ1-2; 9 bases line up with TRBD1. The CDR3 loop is CASSQGTGDYGYTF. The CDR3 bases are TGCGCCAGCAGCCAAGGGACAGGGGACTATGGCTACACCTTC.